This TCR beta chain stems from a study of response to subunit inactivated influenza vaccine. Overall study results and limits: Researchers suggested that each seasonal influenza vaccination recruits few new T cells.

Via MiXCR, TCRdb re-called the RT-PCR reads, giving one row per CDR3 protein. The repertoire consists of under 550,000 distinct CDR3 sequences, with roughly 8.2% occurring once and the leading ten covering over 10%. CDR1 is SNHLY and CDR2 is FYNNEI in the germline V gene. CDR3 length: 18 amino acids. The V end lost 1 base, the J end lost 0 bases, and 15 bases lay between the germline ends. In this sample, this clonotype turned up a few times. Antigen unknown. This TCR was recovered from a man aged 50 to 75 who received an inactivated influenza vaccine. The sequences come from PBMCs from blood, collected roughly 24 months after vaccination. V usage is TRBV2 and J usage is TRBJ1-4, with D unclear. The CDR3 DNA sequence: TGTGCCAGCAGTGAAGAAAGGCCGGTGCAAGCAACTAATGAAAAACTGTTTTTT. This encodes CASSEERPVQATNEKLFF.